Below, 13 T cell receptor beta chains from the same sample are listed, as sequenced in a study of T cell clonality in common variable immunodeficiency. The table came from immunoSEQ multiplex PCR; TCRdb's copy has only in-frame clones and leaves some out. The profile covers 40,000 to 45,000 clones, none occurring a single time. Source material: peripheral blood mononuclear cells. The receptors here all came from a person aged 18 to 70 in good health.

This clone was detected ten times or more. The DNA read from the CDR3 is TGTGCCAGCAGCTTAGGGCTAGCGGGAGACGAG. Protein: CASSLGLAGDE. The CDR3, in full, reads CASSLGLAGDEQYF. This chain connects TRBV7-8 to TRBJ2-7; 10 positions match TRBD2. The sequence runs out 3 residues before the end of the CDR3; the remainder is reconstructed from the germline J gene. This CDR3 spans 14 amino acids. J was trimmed by 5 bases and V by 1 base; bases with no gene match: 2. Germline lookup yields CDR1 SGHVS and CDR2 FQNEAQ.

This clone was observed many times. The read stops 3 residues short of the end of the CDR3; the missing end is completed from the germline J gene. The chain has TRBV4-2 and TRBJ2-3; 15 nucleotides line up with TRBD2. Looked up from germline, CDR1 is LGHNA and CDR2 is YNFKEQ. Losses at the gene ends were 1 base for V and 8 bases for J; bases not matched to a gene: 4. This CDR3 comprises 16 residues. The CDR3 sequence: CASSQGTSGGAVTQYF. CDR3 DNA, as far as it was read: TGTGCCAGCAGCCAAGGGACTAGCGGGGGGGCGGTTACG.

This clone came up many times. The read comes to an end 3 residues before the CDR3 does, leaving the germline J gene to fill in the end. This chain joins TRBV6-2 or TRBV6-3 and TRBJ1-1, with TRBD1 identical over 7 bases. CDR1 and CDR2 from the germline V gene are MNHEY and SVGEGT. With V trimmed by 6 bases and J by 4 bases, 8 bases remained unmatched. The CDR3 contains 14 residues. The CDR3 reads CASSSRQGFTEAFF. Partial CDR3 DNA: TGTGCCAGCAGCTCTAGACAGGGTTTCACTGAA.

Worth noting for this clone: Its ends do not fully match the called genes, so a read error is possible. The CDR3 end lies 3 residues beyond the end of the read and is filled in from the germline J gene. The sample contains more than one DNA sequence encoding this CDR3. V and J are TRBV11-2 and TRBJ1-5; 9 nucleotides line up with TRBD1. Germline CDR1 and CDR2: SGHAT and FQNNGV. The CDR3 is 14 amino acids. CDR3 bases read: TGCGCCAGCAGCTTGGGGACAGGGAGGCAGCCC. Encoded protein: CASSLGTGRQP. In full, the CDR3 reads CASSLGTGRQPQHF.

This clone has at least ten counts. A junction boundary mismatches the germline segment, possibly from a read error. CDR3 DNA (partial): TGTTCCAGCAGCTTCGACAGGGAATACGAG. This sequence encodes CSSSFDREYE. The CDR3 in its entirety is CSSSFDREYEQYF. The chain couples TRBV7-3 to TRBJ2-7, with TRBD1 matching over 7 bases. The read halts 3 residues ahead of the CDR3 end, with the missing end drawn from the germline J gene. CDR3 length equals 13 residues. Germline V gives CDR1 SGHTA, CDR2 FQGTGA.

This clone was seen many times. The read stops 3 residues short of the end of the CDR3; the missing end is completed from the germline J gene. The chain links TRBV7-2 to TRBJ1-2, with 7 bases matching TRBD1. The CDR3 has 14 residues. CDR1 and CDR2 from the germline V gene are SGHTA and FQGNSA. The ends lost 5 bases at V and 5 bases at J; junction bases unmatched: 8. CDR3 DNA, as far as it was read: TGTGCCAGCAGCACAGACAGGGAAGGGTATGGC. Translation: CASSTDREGYG. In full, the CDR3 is CASSTDREGYGYTF.

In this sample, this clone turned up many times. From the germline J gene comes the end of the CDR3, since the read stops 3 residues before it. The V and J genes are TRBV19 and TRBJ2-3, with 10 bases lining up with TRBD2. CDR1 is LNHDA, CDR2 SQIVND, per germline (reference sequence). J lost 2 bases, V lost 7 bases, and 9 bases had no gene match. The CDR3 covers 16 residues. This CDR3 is CASTLTLAGPTDTQYF. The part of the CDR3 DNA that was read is TGTGCCAGTACCCTGACACTAGCGGGGCCCACAGATACG.

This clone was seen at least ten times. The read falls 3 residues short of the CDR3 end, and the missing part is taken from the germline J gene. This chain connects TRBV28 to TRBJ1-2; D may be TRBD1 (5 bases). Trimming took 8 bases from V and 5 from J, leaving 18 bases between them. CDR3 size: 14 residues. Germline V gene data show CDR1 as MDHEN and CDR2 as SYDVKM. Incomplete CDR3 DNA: TGTGCCAGCCGTCAAGACAGATTTTATTATGGC. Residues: CASRQDRFYYG. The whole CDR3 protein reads CASRQDRFYYGYTF.

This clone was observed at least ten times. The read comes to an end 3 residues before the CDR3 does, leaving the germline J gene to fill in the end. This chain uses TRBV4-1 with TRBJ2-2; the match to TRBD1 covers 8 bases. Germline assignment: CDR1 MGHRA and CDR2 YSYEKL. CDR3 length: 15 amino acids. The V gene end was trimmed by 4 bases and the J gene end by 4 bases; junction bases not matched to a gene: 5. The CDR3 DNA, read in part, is TGCGCCAGCAGCCCCGGGACAGGAGTCACCGGGGAG. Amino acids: CASSPGTGVTGE. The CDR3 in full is CASSPGTGVTGELFF.

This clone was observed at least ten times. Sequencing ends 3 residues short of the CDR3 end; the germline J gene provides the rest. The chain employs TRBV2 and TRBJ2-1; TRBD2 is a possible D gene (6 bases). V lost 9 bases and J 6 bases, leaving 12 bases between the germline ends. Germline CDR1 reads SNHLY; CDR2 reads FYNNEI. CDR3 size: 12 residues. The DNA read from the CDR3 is TGTGCCAGACGGGAGAGGGGCAATGAG. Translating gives CARRERGNE. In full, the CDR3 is CARRERGNEQFF.

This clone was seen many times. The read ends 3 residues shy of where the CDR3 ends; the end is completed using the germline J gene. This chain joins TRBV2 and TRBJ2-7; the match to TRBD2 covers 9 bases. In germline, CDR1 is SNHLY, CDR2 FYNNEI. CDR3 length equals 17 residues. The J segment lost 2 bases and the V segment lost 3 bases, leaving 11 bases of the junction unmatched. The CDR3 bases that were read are TGTGCCAGCAGTGAGATTTCCATTGGCGGGGGGGCCTACGAG. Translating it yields CASSEISIGGGAYE. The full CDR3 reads CASSEISIGGGAYEQYF. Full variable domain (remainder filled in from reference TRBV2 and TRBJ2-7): EPEVTQTPSHQVTQMGQEVILRCVPISNHLYFYWYRQILGQKVEFLVSFYNNEISEKSEIFDDQFSVERPDGSNFTLKIRSTKLEDSAMYFCASSEISIGGGAYEQYFGPGTRLTVT.

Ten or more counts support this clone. CDR3 amino acids: CASITGGLQPQHF. The sequenced CDR3 bases are TGTGCCAGCATTACAGGGGGTTTGCAGCCC. V gene TRBV28 combines with J gene TRBJ1-5, with 8 positions matching TRBD1. The read ends 3 residues early relative to the CDR3; the germline J gene fills the gap. Germline assignment: CDR1 MDHEN and CDR2 SYDVKM. Germline trimming cut 7 bases from V and 7 bases from J; bases unmatched to any gene: 6. The CDR3 is 13 amino acids.

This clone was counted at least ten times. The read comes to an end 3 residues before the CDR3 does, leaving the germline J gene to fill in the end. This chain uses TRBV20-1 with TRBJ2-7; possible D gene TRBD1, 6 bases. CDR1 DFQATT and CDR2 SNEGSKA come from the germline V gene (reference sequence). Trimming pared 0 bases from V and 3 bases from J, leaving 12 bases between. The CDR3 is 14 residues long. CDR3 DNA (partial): TGCAGTGCTAGAGAGAGTGACAGGTTCTACGAG. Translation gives CSARESDRFYE. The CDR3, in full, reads CSARESDRFYEQYF.